The clone carrying this T cell receptor (beta chain) turned up a few times. A single record per CDR3 protein comes from TCRdb applying MiXCR to the RT-PCR reads. In the table there are about 680,000 distinct CDR3 sequences, approximately 15% of which are singletons. Germline CDR1 is LNHDA and CDR2 is SQIVND (reference sequence). The CDR3 runs 13 residues. V was clipped by 8 bases and J by 0 bases, with 10 bases between them. The sample consisted of memory CD4+ T cells from blood. The origin of this receptor is a female donor in good health, serving as a healthy control. V gene TRBV19 combines with J gene TRBJ2-5, with a tentative D call TRBD2 (5 bases). CDR3 bases: TGTGCCAGTCGGGGAGACAACCAAGAGACCCAGTACTTC. Translation: CASRGDNQETQYF.